These 17 T cell receptor beta chains share one sample of origin, sequenced in a study of T-cell memory formation after mild COVID-19. Each CDR3 protein is one row after TCRdb ran MiXCR on the 5' RACE reads. Of roughly 400,000 distinct CDR3 sequences listed, around a sixth were seen once; the top ten hold around a fifth. Sequences were obtained from PBMCs or a T cell subset sorted from them (not recorded which). The origin of the receptors is a man between 18 and 29 years old who had mild COVID-19 (a few samples of this study predate the infection). Cell type and time point are not known.

This clonotype was detected a few times. V is TRBV5-1 and J is TRBJ2-7; D not certain. Trimming took off 1 base at V and 3 bases at J, with 8 bases between the two ends. Germline assignment: CDR1 SGHRS and CDR2 YFSETQ. This CDR3 comprises 13 residues. The CDR3 DNA sequence: TGCGCCAGCAGCTTGCCAGGTATCTACGAGCAGTACTTC. Protein product: CASSLPGIYEQYF.

The V call is TRBV6-5, the J call TRBJ1-2; 8 nucleotides line up with TRBD1. J gave up 6 bases and V 1 base, and 10 bases lay outside the gene matches. Germline V gene lookup returns CDR1 MNHEY and CDR2 SVGAGI. The CDR3 has 16 amino acids. Here the CDR3 DNA reads TGTGCCAGCAGTTACTGGGGCGGACAGGGAGCCGATGGCTACACCTTC. The encoded protein is CASSYWGGQGADGYTF.

This rearrangement joins TRBV4-2 to TRBJ2-4, with D perhaps matching TRBD1 or TRBD2 (6 bases each). There are 18 residues in the CDR3. V lost 0 bases and J 1 base, leaving 16 bases between the germline ends. The germline V gene encodes CDR1 LGHNA and CDR2 YNFKEQ. CDR3 sequence (DNA): TGTGCCAGCAGCCAAGAAAGTTGGGGGGCTTCTGCCAAAAACATTCAGTACTTC. It codes for CASSQESWGASAKNIQYF.

This chain links TRBV12-3 or TRBV12-4 with TRBJ2-2; D not certain. V lost 6 bases and J lost 1, with 6 bases in between. This CDR3 contains 13 residues. The CDR3: CASRWENTGELFF. The CDR3 DNA reads TGTGCCAGCAGATGGGAGAACACCGGGGAGCTGTTTTTT.

In this sample, this clonotype turned up many times. CDR3 sequence: CASLVWPNTYNEQFF. CDR3 nucleotide sequence: TGTGCCAGCCTTGTTTGGCCAAATACCTACAATGAGCAGTTCTTC. The chain employs TRBV27 and TRBJ2-1, with D unclear. CDR3 length equals 15 residues. Germline CDR1 is MNHEY and CDR2 is SMNVEV (reference sequence). Deletions cut 8 bases from V and 2 bases from J, with 16 bases between.

A remark on this clonotype: An end of the junction does not agree with germline; a read error may underlie this. The chain uses TRBV5-1 and TRBJ2-2, with 9 bases that match TRBD1. Germline CDR1 SGHRS, CDR2 YFSETQ. The CDR3 covers 15 residues. The CDR3 here is CDSKKQGARNGELFF. CDR3 bases: TGCGACAGCAAGAAACAGGGGGCGCGAAACGGGGAGCTGTTTTTT.

The chain joins TRBV10-3 to TRBJ2-7; TRBD1 might be the D (7 bases). The CDR3 consists of 12 residues. Germline CDR1 ENHRY, CDR2 SYGVKD. CDR3 sequence: CATRGDTYEQYV. CDR3 coding DNA: TGTGCGACCAGGGGGGACACCTACGAGCAGTACGTC.

This clonotype was seen only a few times. The genes are TRBV3-1 and TRBJ1-1, with a tentative D call TRBD1 (5 bases). The CDR3 extends over 15 amino acids. The germline V gene encodes CDR1 LGHDT and CDR2 YNNKEL (reference sequence). Trimming removed 0 bases at V and 5 bases at J, with 13 bases between. The chain's CDR3 is CASSQDWGGGTEAFF. The DNA of the CDR3 is TGTGCCAGCAGCCAAGACTGGGGCGGTGGAACTGAAGCTTTCTTT.

As regards this clonotype: A junction boundary mismatches the germline segment, possibly from a read error. The gene calls are TRBV6-5 and TRBJ2-7; no clear D gene. This CDR3 has 13 residues. Germline CDR1 MNHEY, CDR2 SVGAGI. Written as DNA, the CDR3 is TGTGCCGGCAGTTACTACAGAAACTACGAGCAGTACTTC. It specifies CAGSYYRNYEQYF.

As DNA, the CDR3 is TGTGCCAGCAGCTTTTCGGGAGGGGCATCGGACTATGGCTACACCTTC. This codes for CASSFSGGASDYGYTF. The rearrangement joins TRBV7-9 to TRBJ1-2, with D possibly TRBD1 on 5 matching bases. V was trimmed by 3 bases and J by 3 bases, leaving 17 bases between them. The CDR3 contains 16 residues. Per the germline V gene, CDR1 is SEHNR and CDR2 is FQNEAQ (reference sequence).

The chain couples TRBV12-3 or TRBV12-4 to TRBJ2-5; 11 bases are a match to TRBD1. Trimming cost V 4 bases and J 2 bases; bases outside gene matches: 6. The CDR3 has 16 amino acids. The CDR3 DNA reads TGTGCCAGCAGTTCTAGGGACAGGGGGTCGCAAGAGACCCAGTACTTC. As protein: CASSSRDRGSQETQYF.

The rearrangement joins TRBV12-3 or TRBV12-4 to TRBJ2-1; D gene unclear. This CDR3 has 15 residues. V lost 7 bases, J lost 2 bases, and 15 bases lay in between. CDR3 loop: CASIKVGETYNEQFF. The CDR3 DNA sequence: TGTGCCAGCATCAAAGTTGGGGAAACCTACAATGAGCAGTTCTTC.

This clonotype was counted a few times. This rearrangement joins TRBV4-3 to TRBJ1-2; weak D call: TRBD1 (5 bases). V dropped 3 bases and J dropped 4 bases, with 15 bases sitting between them. The CDR3 runs to 15 residues. CDR1 and CDR2 (germline): LGHNA, YSLEER. The CDR3 nucleotides read TGCGCCAGCAGCCAGGGGGAAGGGGTCGGCTATGGCTACACCTTC. Its protein product is CASSQGEGVGYGYTF.

This chain joins TRBV3-1 and TRBJ2-7; 9 nucleotides agree with TRBD2. From germline, CDR1 is LGHDT and CDR2 YNNKEL (reference sequence). CDR3 length: 13 residues. V was pared by 1 base and J by 6 bases, with 1 base of the junction left unmatched. The CDR3 here is CASSQVSGGEQYF. In DNA, the CDR3 is TGTGCCAGCAGCCAAGTTAGCGGGGGCGAGCAGTACTTC.

This chain uses TRBV12-3 or TRBV12-4 with TRBJ1-3; D possibly corresponds to TRBD1 (6 bases). Trimming took 5 bases from V and 0 from J, leaving 11 bases between them. This CDR3 region has 15 residues. The CDR3 DNA follows: TGTGCCAGCAGTCCGACAGGAAGCTCTGGAAACACCATATATTTT. It translates to CASSPTGSSGNTIYF.

The chain joins TRBV6-5 to TRBJ2-5; 12 bases line up with TRBD2. V lost 5 bases and J lost 4; bases outside the gene matches: 5. CDR1 is MNHEY and CDR2 is SVGAGI in the germline V gene. CDR3 size: 15 residues. The CDR3 nucleotides read TGTGCCAGCAGTAATCTAGCGGGGGGGACAGAGACCCAGTACTTC. This encodes CASSNLAGGTETQYF.

This clonotype was seen a handful of times. This chain connects TRBV20-1 to TRBJ1-2; tentatively, D is TRBD1 (5 bases). In germline, CDR1 is DFQATT, CDR2 SNEGSKA (reference sequence). The CDR3 is 13 amino acids. V was trimmed by 2 bases and J by 6 bases, leaving 13 bases between them. The CDR3 coding sequence is TGCAGTGCTAGACTCGTATTCAGGGATGGCTACACCTTC. Translating gives CSARLVFRDGYTF.